The clone carrying this T cell receptor (beta chain) came up many times. Data came from immunoSEQ multiplex PCR; TCRdb stores just in-frame clones and leaves some out. The profile shows about 960,000 clones, about three quarters of them singletons. The data were taken from a study of shared clonotypes between healthy human individuals. Germline V lookup: CDR1 ENHRY, CDR2 SYGVKD. This CDR3 is built from 14 residues. The V gene lost 6 bases and the J gene lost 4 bases, with 12 bases spanning the gap. The genes are TRBV10-3 and TRBJ2-2, with D perhaps given as TRBD1 or TRBD2 (6 bases each). The sequenced material came from memory CD4+ T cells sorted from blood. Indicated subset: CD45RA-negative fraction. The sequence derives from a man between 18 and 29 years old in good health. The CDR3 DNA sequence: TGTGCCATCAGGGGGGGCGACGGCACCGGGGAGCTGTTTTTT. This translates into CAIRGGDGTGELFF.